These 17 T cell receptor beta chains share one sample of origin, sequenced in a study of regulatory T cells in long-lasting Graves disease. Building of the TCR beta libraries involved iRepertoire HTBI primers and Arm-PCR of CDR3 regions. MiXCR, applied by TCRdb to the multiplex PCR reads, yields one record per CDR3 protein. The profile shows about 500,000 distinct CDR3 sequences, 12% of them singletons. As to time point: newly diagnosed GD, antithyroid drugs for less than 3 months. With RNA extracted from PBMCs as input, the TCR library was made. The same data also went into a second study, on T cells in Graves' hyperthyroidism and ophthalmopathy.

Here the sequenced sample was peripheral blood mononuclear cells (PBMCs), taken at new diagnosis, from a patient treated with antithyroid drugs. Source of these receptors: a woman in her twenties or thirties with Graves disease.

This clonotype was counted ten times or more. This chain links TRBV9 with TRBJ2-1, with TRBD2 matching 10 bases. Germline V CDR1 and CDR2: SGDLS, YYNGEE. V dropped 1 base and J dropped 8; count of bases not matched to a gene: 9. The CDR3 length is 16 residues. This CDR3 reads CASSVISGLALDEQFF. The CDR3 DNA is TGTGCCAGCAGCGTAATATCGGGACTAGCGCTAGATGAGCAGTTCTTC.

This rearrangement joins TRBV10-1 to TRBJ1-6, with D unclear. The CDR3 is 14 residues long. The V gene's germline CDR1 is WNHNN and CDR2 SYGVQD (reference sequence). V lost 3 bases and J 0 bases, leaving 3 bases between the germline ends. CDR3 bases: TGCGCCAGCAGTGACGGCTCCTATAATTCACCCCTCCACTTT. It is translated as CASSDGSYNSPLHF.

This clonotype was counted ten times or more. The chain carries TRBV2 and TRBJ2-1; 9 bases line up with TRBD1. CDR1 is SNHLY and CDR2 is FYNNEI in the germline V gene. V dropped 6 bases and J dropped 4; count of bases not matched to a gene: 4. The CDR3 length is 14 residues. CDR3 coding DNA: TGTGCCAGCAGAGACAGGGGGACTTACAATGAGCAGTTCTTC. Translated, it gives CASRDRGTYNEQFF.

The chain is built from TRBV4-3 and TRBJ1-2; TRBD1 matches 8 bases. The CDR3 has 15 amino acids. Trimming removed 1 base from V and 4 bases from J; junction bases left unmatched: 5. Germline loops: CDR1 LGHNA, CDR2 YSLEER. This chain's CDR3 is CASSQADRGPYGYTF. The CDR3 DNA sequence: TGCGCCAGCAGCCAAGCTGACAGGGGCCCCTATGGCTACACCTTC.

Many counts were recorded for this clonotype. This chain joins TRBV28 and TRBJ2-7; D uncertain. CDR1 is MDHEN and CDR2 is SYDVKM in the germline V gene. The CDR3 is made up of 13 amino acids. V lost 6 bases, J lost 6 bases, and 15 bases lay in between. The CDR3 nucleotides read TGTGCCAGCAGGCCCCGGCTTCTCAGCGAGCAGTACTTC. It specifies CASRPRLLSEQYF.

This chain links TRBV9 with TRBJ1-6; D unclear. The germline V gene has CDR1 SGDLS and CDR2 YYNGEE. The CDR3 has 15 amino acids. Trimming stripped 1 base from V and 0 bases from J, with 5 bases between. CDR3 sequence: CASSVSGSYNSPLHF. The CDR3 nucleotides read TGTGCCAGCAGCGTATCAGGCTCCTATAATTCACCCCTCCACTTT.

The chain is built from TRBV6-1 and TRBJ2-1, with a tentative D call TRBD2 (8 bases). Germline values: CDR1 MNHNS, CDR2 SASEGT. V lost 6 bases to trimming and J lost 3 bases, with 21 bases between them. The CDR3 covers 17 residues. The CDR3 reads CASSNPRGREDYNEQFF. CDR3 nucleotides: TGTGCCAGCAGCAATCCGAGGGGGCGGGAGGACTACAATGAGCAGTTCTTC.

This clonotype was counted at least ten times. The V gene is TRBV28, the J gene TRBJ2-7, with D maybe TRBD2 (5 bases). Trimming removed 4 bases at V and 0 bases at J, with 16 bases between. The CDR3 spans 16 residues. The V gene's germline CDR1 is MDHEN and CDR2 SYDVKM. CDR3 in amino acids: CASSSTPIGSSYEQYF. The CDR3 DNA reads as TGTGCCAGCAGTTCAACACCGATAGGGAGCTCCTACGAGCAGTACTTC.

This clonotype has only a few counts. V usage is TRBV15 and J usage is TRBJ2-5; TRBD1 aligns across 9 bases. V gave up 3 bases and J gave up 4 bases; unmatched junction bases: 6. There are 15 residues in the CDR3. Germline values: CDR1 LNHNV, CDR2 YYDKDF (reference sequence). CDR3 loop: CATSRGQGRGETQYF. The CDR3 bases are TGTGCCACCAGCAGGGGACAGGGAAGAGGAGAGACCCAGTACTTC.

This clonotype has at least ten counts. The chain uses TRBV13 and TRBJ1-1; 10 bases match TRBD1. V trimming: 9 bases; J trimming: 3 bases; junction bases outside the gene matches: 10. The CDR3 covers 15 residues. Germline lookup yields CDR1 PRHDT and CDR2 FYEKMQ (reference sequence). CDR3 region: CASTGTGVRDTEAFF. In nucleotides, the CDR3 is TGTGCCAGTACGGGGACAGGGGTTAGGGACACTGAAGCTTTCTTT. Full variable domain (rest looked up from reference TRBV13 and TRBJ1-1): AAGVIQSPRHLIKEKRETATLKCYPIPRHDTVYWYQQGPGQDPQFLISFYEKMQSDKGSIPDRFSAQQFSDYHSELNMSSLELGDSALYFCASTGTGVRDTEAFFGQGTRLTVV.

This clonotype was observed at least ten times. The J gene is TRBJ2-7, the V gene TRBV7-2; D gene unclear. The CDR3 extends over 12 amino acids. Trimming left V 2 bases short and J 5 bases short, with 7 bases between. Germline V gene data show CDR1 as SGHTA and CDR2 as FQGNSA. CDR3 protein: CASSLIRNEQYF. For the CDR3, the DNA is TGTGCCAGCAGCTTAATACGGAACGAGCAGTACTTC.

This clonotype was seen repeatedly, ten times or more. The J gene is TRBJ1-1, the V gene TRBV6-2 or TRBV6-3; no firm D call. CDR3 length: 11 residues. Germline V gene lookup returns CDR1 MNHEY and CDR2 SVGEGT. V dropped 0 bases and J dropped 11 bases, with 7 bases sitting between them. The CDR3 DNA is TGTGCCAGCAGTTACTCGGGTCCGGCTTTCTTT. Its translation: CASSYSGPAFF.

In its sample, this clonotype was seen many times. The junction does not match germline at one end; this may be a read error. J is TRBJ2-5 and V is TRBV20-1; D is ambiguous. CDR3 length equals 10 residues. Germline V gene lookup returns CDR1 DFQATT and CDR2 SNEGSKA (reference sequence). This CDR3 reads CSPSRETQYF. The CDR3 nucleotides read TGCAGTCCTAGTCGAGAGACCCAGTACTTC.

The table lists this clonotype with many counts. The chain joins TRBV10-3 to TRBJ1-2; D gene unclear. Germline CDR1 ENHRY, CDR2 SYGVKD. The germline V and J ends were trimmed by 3 bases and 5 bases, with 13 bases remaining between them. The CDR3 length is 14 residues. This chain's CDR3 is CAISDNGNSYGYTF. CDR3 DNA sequence: TGTGCCATCAGTGACAACGGGAACTCTTATGGCTACACCTTC.

This clonotype was found many times. The chain recombines TRBV9 with TRBJ1-3, with D uncertain. Trimming pared 3 bases from V and 2 bases from J, leaving 9 bases between. The CDR3 has 14 residues. Germline CDR1 reads SGDLS; CDR2 reads YYNGEE. In nucleotides, the CDR3 is TGTGCCAGCAGCGGGTCTCATGCTGGAAACACCATATATTTT. This translates into CASSGSHAGNTIYF.

This rearrangement joins TRBV20-1 to TRBJ2-5; 8 nucleotides align to TRBD2. The CDR3 spans 18 residues. V was clipped by 3 bases and J by 2 bases; unmatched bases: 17. CDR1 is DFQATT, CDR2 SNEGSKA, per germline (reference sequence). For the CDR3, the DNA is TGCAGTGCTAGGGACGACCCCGGACGGGCGGGGGGTCAAGAGACCCAGTACTTC. This sequence encodes CSARDDPGRAGGQETQYF.

V gene TRBV5-1 combines with J gene TRBJ1-4, with D perhaps matching TRBD1 (6 bases). From germline, CDR1 is SGHRS and CDR2 YFSETQ. The V and J ends lost 4 bases and 8 bases respectively, with 15 bases between them. This CDR3 is 14 amino acids long. The DNA of the CDR3 is TGCGCCAGCAGCACCGGGGGCGCCCGGGAAAAACTGTTTTTT. Translating it yields CASSTGGAREKLFF.